Following are 22 T cell receptor beta chains from one sample sequenced in a study of T-cell memory formation after mild COVID-19 (dated by TCRdb to 2020 to 2023). The library was obtained by 5' RACE. Instrument on record: Illumina NovaSeq 6000. TCRdb ran its own pipeline on the public reads, namely fastp trimming at Q25 and MiXCR clone calling, and kept in-frame beta chains. Rows matching on CDR3 protein sequence are summarized as one entry with the most common DNA and genes. The sample data list 300,000 to 350,000 distinct CDR3 sequences, and roughly 13% of these were observed just once. The ten largest clones represent about 21% of the sample. Sequenced: PBMCs or a T cell subset sorted from them (not recorded which). The receptor set was obtained from a man younger than 30 who had mild COVID-19 (a few samples of this study predate the infection). The sample titles of this study are shuffled in the database, so cell type and time point are left out; the donor was told from shared clones.

Only a few counts were recorded for this clonotype. A junction end diverges from the germline sequence, so it may reflect a read error. J is TRBJ2-1 and V is TRBV7-7, with D maybe TRBD2 (6 bases). Per germline, CDR1 SSHAT and CDR2 FNYEAQ (reference sequence). This CDR3 is 16 amino acids long. The CDR3 is CASSLVATSDYNEQFF. In nucleotides, the CDR3 is TGTGCTAGCAGCTTAGTGGCGACTAGTGACTACAATGAGCAGTTCTTC.

This clonotype was recorded many times. The chain uses TRBV20-1 and TRBJ2-1; D is uncertain. Germline assignment: CDR1 DFQATT and CDR2 SNEGSKA (reference sequence). CDR3 length: 11 amino acids. The V end lost 6 bases, the J end lost 9 bases, and 12 bases lay between the germline ends. The DNA of the CDR3 is TGCAGTGCCCCATCCCCGAGTGAGCAGTTCTTC. Its protein is CSAPSPSEQFF.

This clonotype appeared a few times. This chain uses TRBV6-2 or TRBV6-3 with TRBJ1-1, with 8 bases fitting TRBD1. The CDR3 spans 15 residues. V trimming: 6 bases; J trimming: 8 bases; junction bases outside the gene matches: 14. From germline, CDR1 is MNHEY and CDR2 SVGEGT. The CDR3 nucleotides read TGTGCCAGCAGACTTCAACCTCCTCGGGACAGGGAAGCTTTCTTT. Amino acids: CASRLQPPRDREAFF.

Only a few counts were recorded for this clonotype. This chain joins TRBV30 and TRBJ1-2; D is ambiguous. The CDR3 contains 13 residues. Germline V CDR1 and CDR2: GTSNPN, SVGIG (reference sequence). V lost 2 bases and J 5 bases, leaving 12 bases between the germline ends. CDR3 loop: CAWSKGSRYGYTF. Here the CDR3 DNA reads TGTGCCTGGAGTAAGGGCAGTCGGTATGGCTACACCTTC.

The CDR3 here is CSARDIRGADTQYF. The CDR3 coding sequence is TGCAGTGCTAGAGATATCCGGGGCGCAGATACGCAGTATTTT. The chain combines TRBV20-1 with TRBJ2-3; D possibly matches TRBD1 or TRBD2 (5 bases each). The CDR3 covers 14 residues. Germline lookup yields CDR1 DFQATT and CDR2 SNEGSKA (reference sequence). V dropped 0 bases and J dropped 4 bases, with 11 bases sitting between them.

This clonotype was detected a few times. The J gene is TRBJ1-1, the V gene TRBV27; no clear D gene. This CDR3 comprises 14 residues. Germline CDR1 is MNHEY and CDR2 is SMNVEV (reference sequence). Trimming removed 2 bases at V and 1 base at J, with 8 bases between. The CDR3, as DNA: TGTGCCAGCAGTTTACTTTCAGAGAACACTGAAGCTTTCTTT. Amino acid sequence: CASSLLSENTEAFF.

This clonotype was found a few times. The chain couples TRBV12-3 or TRBV12-4 to TRBJ2-7; 8 nucleotides line up with TRBD1. J lost 3 bases, V lost 5 bases, and 6 bases had no gene match. The CDR3 is 14 amino acids. Here the CDR3 reads CASSPGQAYYEQYV. CDR3 DNA sequence: TGTGCCAGCAGTCCGGGACAGGCGTACTACGAGCAGTACGTC.

The chain joins TRBV28 to TRBJ2-2, with 12 bases aligning to TRBD2. The junction had 6 bases not matched to a gene; V was cut back by 4 bases and J by 6 bases. This CDR3 has 16 residues. Germline CDR1 is MDHEN and CDR2 is SYDVKM. The CDR3 bases are TGTGCCAGCAGTTCCTCTGGACTAGCGGGGTCCGGGGAGCTGTTTTTT. Its protein is CASSSSGLAGSGELFF.

V and J are TRBV29-1 and TRBJ2-1, with 14 nucleotides matching TRBD2. Germline V gives CDR1 SQVTM, CDR2 ANQGSEA. This CDR3 contains 15 residues. The J segment lost 7 bases and the V segment lost 6 bases, leaving 8 bases of the junction unmatched. CDR3 bases: TGCAGCGTCCGTAGACTAGCGGGAGGGAAAAATGAGCAGTTCTTC. Its translation is CSVRRLAGGKNEQFF.

The V gene is TRBV7-2, the J gene TRBJ2-1, with D perhaps being TRBD1 or TRBD2 (5 bases each). Germline CDR1 is SGHTA and CDR2 is FQGNSA. V lost 8 bases and J lost 4, with 21 bases in between. This CDR3 has 16 residues. CDR3 in amino acids: CASGPPGRRIYNEQFF. The DNA for the CDR3 is TGTGCCAGCGGGCCGCCGGGACGGAGAATTTACAATGAGCAGTTCTTC. Based on the CDR3 plus reference TRBV7-2 and TRBJ2-1, the full variable domain is GAGVSQSPSNKVTEKGKDVELRCDPISGHTALYWYRQSLGQGLEFLIYFQGNSAPDKSGLPSDRFSAERTGGSVSTLTIQRTQQEDSAVYLCASGPPGRRIYNEQFFGPGTRLTVL.

This clonotype came up once. The chain joins TRBV6-6 to TRBJ2-2; 12 nucleotides agree with TRBD1. The CDR3 runs to 18 residues. The germline CDR1 and CDR2 sequences are MNHNY and SVGAGI (reference sequence). V was clipped by 0 bases and J by 6 bases; unmatched bases: 8. The CDR3 nucleotides read TGTGCCAGCAGTTACTCGGCACTGGGACAGGGGGCCCCCGGGGAGCTGTTTTTT. Protein product: CASSYSALGQGAPGELFF.

This clonotype was observed a handful of times. The chain couples TRBV21-1 to TRBJ1-1. TRBV21-1 constitutes a pseudogene. There are 14 residues in the CDR3. CDR3 region: CASSPGGRNTEAFF. The CDR3 coding sequence is TGTGCCAGCAGCCCGGGTGGGAGGAACACTGAAGCTTTCTTT.

This clonotype was recorded a few times. J is TRBJ1-2 and V is TRBV18, with no clear D. Trimming cost V 1 base and J 2 bases, with 11 bases left between them. Germline-derived CDR1 and CDR2 are KGHSH and LQKENI. The CDR3 contains 15 residues. The CDR3 region has the DNA TGTGCCAGCTCACCACGGGAGGGCCTAAACTATGGCTACACCTTC. Protein sequence: CASSPREGLNYGYTF.

This clonotype was observed at least ten times. One end of the junction is discordant with germline, which a read error may explain. J is TRBJ2-3 and V is TRBV5-1; D is possibly TRBD2 (6 bases). CDR3 length: 15 amino acids. The germline CDR1 and CDR2 sequences are SGHRS and YFSETQ. CDR3 DNA sequence: TGTGCCAGCAGCTTAGATCCGGGGGGCACAGATACGCAGTATTTT. It encodes CASSLDPGGTDTQYF.

The CDR3 sequence is CASTSFGGTTEAFF. CDR3 nucleotide sequence: TGTGCCAGCACCTCCTTTGGGGGTACGACTGAAGCTTTCTTT. The chain combines TRBV27 with TRBJ1-1; maybe TRBD1 (5 bases). The CDR3 has 14 residues. The germline V gene encodes CDR1 MNHEY and CDR2 SMNVEV (reference sequence). The V and J ends lost 7 bases and 5 bases respectively, with 17 bases between them.

This clonotype was counted between two and nine times. This rearrangement joins TRBV6-2 or TRBV6-3 to TRBJ1-1, with a weak D call TRBD1 (6 bases). The V and J ends lost 11 bases and 5 bases respectively, with 12 bases between them. CDR1 and CDR2 (germline): MNHEY, SVGEGT. The CDR3 runs 11 residues. Here the CDR3 reads CASRRGTEAFF. Written as DNA, the CDR3 is TGTGCCTCACGAAGGGGGACTGAAGCTTTCTTT.

This chain joins TRBV5-1 and TRBJ1-2; D gene ambiguous. The CDR3 totals 14 residues. CDR1 and CDR2 (germline): SGHRS, YFSETQ. Trimming shortened V by 3 bases and J by 8 bases, and 17 bases separated the two germline ends. CDR3 sequence reads: CASSSPERRRGYTF. CDR3 coding DNA: TGCGCCAGCAGCTCCCCAGAGAGAAGGAGAGGCTACACCTTC.

The chain uses TRBV6-2 or TRBV6-3 and TRBJ2-2; the match to TRBD2 covers 7 bases. CDR3 length: 15 residues. After removal of 4 bases from V and 6 bases from J, the junction contained 8 bases not matched to a gene. CDR1 is MNHEY, CDR2 SVGEGT, per germline. Here the CDR3 DNA reads TGTGCCAGCAGTTCGTGGACTAGATCCCCCGGGGAGCTGTTTTTT. Translation: CASSSWTRSPGELFF.

This rearrangement joins TRBV6-2 or TRBV6-3 to TRBJ2-3, with 8 bases lining up with TRBD1. The J segment lost 7 bases and the V segment lost 5 bases, leaving 8 bases of the junction unmatched. The CDR3 spans 14 residues. Germline loops: CDR1 MNHEY, CDR2 SVGEGT. CDR3 in amino acids: CASSRTGWDNTQYF. The CDR3 nucleotides read TGTGCCAGCAGTCGGACAGGGTGGGACAATACGCAGTATTTT.

This clonotype has ten or more counts. CDR3 residues: CASSASGRSYEQYF. CDR3 DNA sequence: TGTGCCAGCAGCGCCTCGGGCAGGTCATACGAGCAGTACTTC. V and J are TRBV9 and TRBJ2-7; D unclear. From germline, CDR1 is SGDLS and CDR2 YYNGEE. Between the trimmed V and J ends, which lost 3 bases and 4 bases, there was a span of 14 bases. The CDR3 has 14 amino acids.

This chain connects TRBV5-5 to TRBJ2-7; 7 nucleotides agree with TRBD2. This CDR3 comprises 14 residues. Germline V gene data show CDR1 as SGHKS and CDR2 as YYEKEE (reference sequence). The junction had 8 bases not matched to a gene; V was cut back by 1 base and J by 7 bases. CDR3 sequence reads: CASSLYSGRREQYF. The DNA of the CDR3 is TGTGCCAGCAGCTTGTATTCCGGGAGGAGGGAGCAGTACTTC.

A few counts support this clonotype. The rearrangement joins TRBV7-9 to TRBJ1-1; perhaps TRBD1 as D (6 bases). Germline V gene lookup returns CDR1 SEHNR and CDR2 FQNEAQ (reference sequence). With 5 bases removed from V and 5 bases from J, the gap between germline ends came to 15 bases. This CDR3 contains 14 residues. Here the CDR3 DNA reads TGTGCCAGCAGCCAACAGGGCGGAGGTACTGAAGCTTTCTTT. Amino acid sequence: CASSQQGGGTEAFF.